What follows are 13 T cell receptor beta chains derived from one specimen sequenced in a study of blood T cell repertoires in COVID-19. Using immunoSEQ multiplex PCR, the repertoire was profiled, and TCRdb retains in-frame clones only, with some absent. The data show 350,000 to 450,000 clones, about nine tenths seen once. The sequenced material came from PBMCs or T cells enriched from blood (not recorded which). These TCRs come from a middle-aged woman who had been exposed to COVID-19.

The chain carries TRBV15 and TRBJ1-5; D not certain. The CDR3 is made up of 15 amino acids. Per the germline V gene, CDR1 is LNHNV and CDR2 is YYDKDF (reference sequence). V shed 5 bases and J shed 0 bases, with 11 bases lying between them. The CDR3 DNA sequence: TGTGCCACCAGCCTAGACCCGGATAGCAATCAGCCCCAGCATTTT. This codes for CATSLDPDSNQPQHF.

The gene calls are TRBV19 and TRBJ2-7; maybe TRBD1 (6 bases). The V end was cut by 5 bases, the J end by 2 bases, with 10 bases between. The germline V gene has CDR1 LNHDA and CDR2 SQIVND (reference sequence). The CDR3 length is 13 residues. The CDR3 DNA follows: TGTGCCAGTAGTGTTCGACAGGCCTACGAGCAGTACTTC. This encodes CASSVRQAYEQYF. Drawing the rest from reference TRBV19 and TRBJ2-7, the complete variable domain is DGGITQSPKYLFRKEGQNVTLSCEQNLNHDAMYWYRQDPGQGLRLIYYSQIVNDFQKGDIAEGYSVSREKKESFPLTVTSAQKNPTAFYLCASSVRQAYEQYFGPGTRLTVT.

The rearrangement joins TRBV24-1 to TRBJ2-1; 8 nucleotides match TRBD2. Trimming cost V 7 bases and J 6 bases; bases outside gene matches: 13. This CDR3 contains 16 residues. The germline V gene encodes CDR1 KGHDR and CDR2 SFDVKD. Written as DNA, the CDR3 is TGTGCCACCAGGGCTGAGGGGGTAGCGGGACTCAATGAGCAGTTCTTC. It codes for CATRAEGVAGLNEQFF.

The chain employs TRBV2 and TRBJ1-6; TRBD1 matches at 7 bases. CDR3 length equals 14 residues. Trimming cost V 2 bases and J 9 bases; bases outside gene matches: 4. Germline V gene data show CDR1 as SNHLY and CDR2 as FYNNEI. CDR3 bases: TGTGCCAGCAGTGAAACAAGGGGGCTTTCACCCCTCCACTTT. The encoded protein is CASSETRGLSPLHF.

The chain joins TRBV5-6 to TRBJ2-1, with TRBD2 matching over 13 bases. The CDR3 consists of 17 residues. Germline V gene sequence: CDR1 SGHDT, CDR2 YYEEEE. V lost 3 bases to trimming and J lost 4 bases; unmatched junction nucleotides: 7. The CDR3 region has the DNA TGTGCCAGCAGCTCGCGACTAGCGGGAGGTACTTACAATGAGCAGTTCTTC. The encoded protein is CASSSRLAGGTYNEQFF.

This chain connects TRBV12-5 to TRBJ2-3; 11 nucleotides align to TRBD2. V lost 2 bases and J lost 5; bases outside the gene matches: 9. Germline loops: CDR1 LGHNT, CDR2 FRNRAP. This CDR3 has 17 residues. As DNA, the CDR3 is TGTGCTAGTGGTTTGAGGATAGCGGGAGGGCGGGGAGATACGCAGTATTTT. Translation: CASGLRIAGGRGDTQYF.

The DNA for the CDR3 is TGTGCCAGCAGCTTCCCGCAGGCTAACTATGGCTACACCTTC. Translated, it gives CASSFPQANYGYTF. The chain combines TRBV5-4 with TRBJ1-2; D is unresolved. CDR3 length: 14 amino acids. From germline, CDR1 is SGHNT and CDR2 YYREEE (reference sequence). Between the trimmed V and J ends, which lost 2 bases and 0 bases, there was a span of 8 bases.

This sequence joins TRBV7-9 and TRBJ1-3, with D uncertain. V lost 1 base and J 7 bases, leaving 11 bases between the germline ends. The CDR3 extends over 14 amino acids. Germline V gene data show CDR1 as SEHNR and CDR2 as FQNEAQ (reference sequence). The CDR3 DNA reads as TGTGCCAGCAGCTTAGGACCAGGTCAGAACACCATATATTTT. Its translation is CASSLGPGQNTIYF. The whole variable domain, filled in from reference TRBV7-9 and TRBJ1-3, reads DTGVSQNPRHKITKRGQNVTFRCDPISEHNRLYWYRQTLGQGPEFLTYFQNEAQLEKSRLLSDRFSAERPKGSFSTLEIQRTEQGDSAMYLCASSLGPGQNTIYFGEGSWLTVV.

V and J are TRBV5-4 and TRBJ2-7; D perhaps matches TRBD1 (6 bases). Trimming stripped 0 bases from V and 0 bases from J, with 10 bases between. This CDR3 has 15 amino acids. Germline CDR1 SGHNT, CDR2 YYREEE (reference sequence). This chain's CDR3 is CASSLGQGFSYEQYF. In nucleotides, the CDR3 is TGTGCCAGCAGCTTGGGGCAGGGGTTCTCCTACGAGCAGTACTTC.

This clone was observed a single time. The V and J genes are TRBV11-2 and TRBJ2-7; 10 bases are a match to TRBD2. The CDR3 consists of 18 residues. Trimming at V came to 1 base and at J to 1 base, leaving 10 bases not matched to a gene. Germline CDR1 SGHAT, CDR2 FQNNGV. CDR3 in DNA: TGTGCCAGCAGCTTAGTGTATAGCGGGGGGTCATATTCCTACGAGCAGTACTTC. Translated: CASSLVYSGGSYSYEQYF.

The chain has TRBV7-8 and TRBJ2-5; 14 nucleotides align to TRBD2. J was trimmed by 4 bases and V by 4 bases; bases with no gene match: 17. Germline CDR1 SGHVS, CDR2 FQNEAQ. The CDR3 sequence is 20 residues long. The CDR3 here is CASSSHRTTSGGAVGETQYF. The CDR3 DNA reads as TGTGCCAGCAGCTCCCACAGGACGACTAGCGGGGGGGCCGTGGGAGAGACCCAGTACTTC. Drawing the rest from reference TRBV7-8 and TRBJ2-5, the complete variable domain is GAGVSQSPRYKVAKRGQDVALRCDPISGHVSLFWYQQALGQGPEFLTYFQNEAQLDKSGLPSDRFFAERPEGSVSTLKIQRTQQEDSAVYLCASSSHRTTSGGAVGETQYFGPGTRLLVL.

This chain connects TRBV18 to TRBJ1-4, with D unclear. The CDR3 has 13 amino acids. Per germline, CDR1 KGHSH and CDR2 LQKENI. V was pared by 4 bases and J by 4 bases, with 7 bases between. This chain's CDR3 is CASSQQFNEKLFF. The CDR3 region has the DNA TGTGCCAGCTCACAACAGTTTAATGAAAAACTGTTTTTT.

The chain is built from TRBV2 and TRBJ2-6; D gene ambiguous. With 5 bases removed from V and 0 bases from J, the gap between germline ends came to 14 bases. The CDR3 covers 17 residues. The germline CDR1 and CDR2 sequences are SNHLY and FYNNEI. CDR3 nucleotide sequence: TGTGCCAGCAGTCCCATCGGGTTCTCCTCTGGGGCCAACGTCCTGACTTTC. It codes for CASSPIGFSSGANVLTF.